What follows is one T cell receptor (beta chain) and its context. Its antigen is undetermined. This sample is drawn from a study of T-cell memory formation after mild COVID-19. The CDR3 consists of 13 residues. Deletions cut 6 bases from V and 7 bases from J, with 19 bases between. Germline assignment: CDR1 DFQATT and CDR2 SNEGSKA (reference sequence). Amplification by 5'RACE using constant-segment primers produced TCR alpha and TCR beta cDNA libraries that carried sample barcodes and UMIs. TCRdb re-derived calls from the 5' RACE reads in MiXCR, one entry per CDR3 protein. The profile shows a few hundred thousand distinct CDR3 sequences, about 16% of them singletons. Points from the study as a whole: There was a balanced CD4/CD8 profile in clones contracting day 15 to 85, and later expanders leaned CD4+. Pre-infection memory already had some responding clones, implying cross-reactive memory joined.

This clonotype originated in a young man who had mild COVID-19 (a few samples of this study predate the infection). Cell type and time point are not known. The sample comprised PBMCs or a T cell subset sorted from them (not recorded which). V and J are TRBV20-1 and TRBJ2-7; D possibly corresponds to TRBD1 (5 bases). CDR3: CSATLGRDVEQYF. CDR3 nucleotide sequence: TGCAGTGCCACGTTGGGCAGGGATGTTGAGCAGTACTTC.